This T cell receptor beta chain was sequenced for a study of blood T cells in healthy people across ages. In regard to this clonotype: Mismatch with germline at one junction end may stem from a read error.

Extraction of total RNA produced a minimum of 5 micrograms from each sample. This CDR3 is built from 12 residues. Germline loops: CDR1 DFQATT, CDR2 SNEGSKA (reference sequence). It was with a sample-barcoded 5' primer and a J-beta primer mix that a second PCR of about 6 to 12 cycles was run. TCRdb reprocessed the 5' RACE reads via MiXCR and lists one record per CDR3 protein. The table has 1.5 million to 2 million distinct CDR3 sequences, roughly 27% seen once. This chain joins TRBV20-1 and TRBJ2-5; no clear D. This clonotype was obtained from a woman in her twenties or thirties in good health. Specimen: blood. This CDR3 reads CRANQEPETQYF. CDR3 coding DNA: TGCAGGGCTAACCAGGAACCAGAGACCCAGTACTTC.